Shown below are 18 T cell receptor beta chains from a single sample sequenced in a study of blood T cells in healthy people across ages. Sample-barcoded 5' priming and a J-beta primer mix drove a second PCR of roughly 7 to 11 cycles. TCRdb reprocessed the 5' RACE reads with MiXCR, giving one entry per CDR3 protein. The sample lists about 1.5 million distinct CDR3 sequences, roughly 43% occurring once. Sequencing used blood. The source is a young woman in good health.

This chain uses TRBV5-1 with TRBJ2-3, with D perhaps assigned TRBD1 or TRBD2 (5 bases each). CDR3 size: 18 residues. CDR1 and CDR2 (germline): SGHRS, YFSETQ. V was shortened by 1 base and J by 0 bases, with 18 bases between the two germline ends. The chain's CDR3 is CASSLLGEPLSSTDTQYF. For the CDR3, the DNA is TGCGCCAGCAGCTTGTTGGGGGAGCCCCTTTCTAGCACAGATACGCAGTATTTT.

The sample holds a few counts of this clonotype. The J gene is TRBJ2-1, the V gene TRBV29-1; D tentatively fits TRBD1 or TRBD2 (5 bases each). CDR1 and CDR2 from the germline V gene are SQVTM and ANQGSEA. The CDR3 contains 12 residues. Trimming took 1 base from V and 9 from J, leaving 10 bases between them. The CDR3 is CSVEGAGSEQFF. In DNA form, the CDR3 reads TGCAGCGTTGAAGGAGCAGGGAGTGAGCAGTTCTTC.

This sequence joins TRBV4-3 and TRBJ2-4; 7 nucleotides align to TRBD2. The CDR3 loop spans 15 amino acids. Germline CDR1 LGHNA, CDR2 YSLEER. V shed 1 base, J shed 7 bases, and the junction held 7 bases outside the gene matches. The CDR3 region is CASSQAGLPGNIQYF. The CDR3 coding sequence is TGCGCCAGCAGCCAAGCGGGACTACCAGGGAACATTCAGTACTTC.

The genes are TRBV6-5 and TRBJ1-3; D remains ambiguous. The V gene's germline CDR1 is MNHEY and CDR2 SVGAGI. The CDR3 is 14 residues long. V lost 2 bases to trimming and J lost 0 bases, with 5 bases between them. DNA of the CDR3: TGTGCCAGCAGTTACACCGGCTCTGGAAACACCATATATTTT. Protein: CASSYTGSGNTIYF.

The V call is TRBV20-1, the J call TRBJ1-2, with no clear D. V was cut by 5 bases and J by 4 bases, with 17 bases left in between. The germline V gene encodes CDR1 DFQATT and CDR2 SNEGSKA (reference sequence). The CDR3 extends over 14 amino acids. The CDR3 loop reads CSAVTPSLSYGYTF. The CDR3 DNA follows: TGCAGTGCTGTAACACCTAGCCTTTCCTATGGCTACACCTTC.

The gene calls are TRBV15 and TRBJ1-6; the D gene is possibly TRBD1 (5 bases). There are 16 residues in the CDR3. V lost 3 bases, J lost 1 base, and 10 bases lay in between. Germline V gene data show CDR1 as LNHNV and CDR2 as YYDKDF (reference sequence). The CDR3 loop reads CATSSIWGSYNSPLHF. The CDR3 nucleotides read TGTGCCACCAGCAGTATCTGGGGGTCCTATAATTCACCCCTCCACTTT.

This chain joins TRBV29-1 and TRBJ2-1; 7 bases fit TRBD2. This CDR3 has 14 residues. V trimming: 4 bases; J trimming: 6 bases; junction bases outside the gene matches: 9. Germline V gives CDR1 SQVTM, CDR2 ANQGSEA. The DNA for the CDR3 is TGCAGCGTTGCTGCTAGCGGCACCTTCAATGAGCAGTTCTTC. Amino acid sequence: CSVAASGTFNEQFF.

The rearrangement uses TRBV20-1 and TRBJ1-1; no firm D call. CDR1 is DFQATT and CDR2 is SNEGSKA in the germline V gene (reference sequence). The CDR3 runs to 14 residues. Trimming took 6 bases from V and 6 from J, leaving 20 bases between them. The CDR3: CSAPREASVSEAFF. DNA of the CDR3: TGCAGTGCCCCTCGTGAAGCGAGTGTCTCTGAAGCTTTCTTT.

This clonotype was detected a few times. The chain employs TRBV21-1 and TRBJ2-3; TRBD1, as called in the table, went unchecked against the DNA. TRBV21-1 is termed a pseudogene. This CDR3 has 20 amino acids. This CDR3 reads CASSKATRTGGLKDTDTQYF. Written as DNA, the CDR3 is TGTGCCAGCAGCAAAGCGACCCGGACCGGGGGGTTGAAGGACACAGATACGCAGTATTTT.

The J gene is TRBJ2-7, the V gene TRBV28; 7 bases match TRBD2. The V segment lost 6 bases and the J segment 0 bases; nucleotides outside the gene matches: 11. The germline V gene encodes CDR1 MDHEN and CDR2 SYDVKM. This CDR3 comprises 16 residues. CDR3 protein: CASSTSRRGSSYEQYF. For the CDR3, the DNA is TGTGCCAGCAGCACGAGCAGGCGGGGGTCCTCCTACGAGCAGTACTTC.

The J gene is TRBJ1-6, the V gene TRBV11-2; D is ambiguous. Trimming took 5 bases from V and 0 from J, leaving 14 bases between them. Germline CDR1 is SGHAT and CDR2 is FQNNGV. The CDR3 is 17 amino acids. In DNA form, the CDR3 reads TGTGCCAGCAGCGCGACACCGTACGGCTCCTATAATTCACCCCTCCACTTT. This sequence encodes CASSATPYGSYNSPLHF.

J is TRBJ2-3 and V is TRBV11-2, with TRBD2 identical over 9 bases. The CDR3 totals 15 residues. The V segment lost 5 bases and the J segment 6 bases; nucleotides outside the gene matches: 9. CDR1 and CDR2 from the germline V gene are SGHAT and FQNNGV. Here the CDR3 reads CASSEELAGADTQYF. CDR3 nucleotides: TGTGCCAGCAGCGAAGAACTAGCGGGTGCGGATACGCAGTATTTT.

This clonotype was counted once. The chain links TRBV6-5 to TRBJ2-6, with a weak D call TRBD1 (5 bases). V dropped 0 bases and J dropped 0 bases, with 12 bases sitting between them. CDR1 and CDR2 (germline): MNHEY, SVGAGI. The CDR3 runs to 18 residues. Here the CDR3 reads CASSYSGQVLSGANVLTF. In DNA, the CDR3 is TGTGCCAGCAGTTACTCGGGGCAGGTACTCTCTGGGGCCAACGTCCTGACTTTC.

The chain links TRBV18 to TRBJ2-3; D is uncertain. There are 15 residues in the CDR3. Trimming left V 1 base short and J 2 bases short, with 10 bases between. Germline lookup yields CDR1 KGHSH and CDR2 LQKENI. In nucleotides, the CDR3 is TGTGCCAGCTCACCACTCATGGGTTCCACAGATACGCAGTATTTT. This encodes CASSPLMGSTDTQYF.

The rearrangement joins TRBV5-1 to TRBJ2-5, with 7 nucleotides matching TRBD2. V shed 2 bases and J 11 bases; nucleotides not matched to a gene: 12. Germline CDR1 and CDR2: SGHRS and YFSETQ. CDR3 length equals 14 residues. The CDR3 nucleotides are TGCGCCAGCAGCTTTGCGGGAGCTAACAATGAGCAGTACTTC. It yields the protein CASSFAGANNEQYF.

Only a few counts were recorded for this clonotype. The chain joins TRBV5-1 to TRBJ2-1; D possibly corresponds to TRBD1 (6 bases). Trimming cost V 4 bases and J 4 bases, with 24 bases left between them. Germline V gene data show CDR1 as SGHRS and CDR2 as YFSETQ. CDR3 length: 18 residues. The CDR3 is CASSGLGLQGLRYNEQFF. The CDR3 bases are TGCGCCAGCAGCGGGCTGGGGTTACAGGGCTTGAGGTACAATGAGCAGTTCTTC.

This chain links TRBV14 with TRBJ1-3; the match to TRBD1 covers 7 bases. V shed 3 bases, J shed 0 bases, and the junction held 8 bases outside the gene matches. CDR1 and CDR2 from the germline V gene are SGHDN and FVKESK. This CDR3 spans 17 amino acids. This CDR3 reads CASSQLSGTVSGNTIYF. The CDR3 coding sequence is TGTGCCAGCAGCCAGCTTTCCGGGACAGTCTCTGGAAACACCATATATTTT.

The gene calls are TRBV24-1 and TRBJ2-5; TRBD1 might be the D (5 bases). The V gene lost 5 bases and the J gene lost 2 bases, with 20 bases spanning the gap. Per germline, CDR1 KGHDR and CDR2 SFDVKD. The length of the CDR3 is 17 residues. Here the CDR3 DNA reads TGTGCCACCAGTGGGCCTCAAAAGGGGCCTATGCAAGAGACCCAGTACTTC. This sequence encodes CATSGPQKGPMQETQYF.